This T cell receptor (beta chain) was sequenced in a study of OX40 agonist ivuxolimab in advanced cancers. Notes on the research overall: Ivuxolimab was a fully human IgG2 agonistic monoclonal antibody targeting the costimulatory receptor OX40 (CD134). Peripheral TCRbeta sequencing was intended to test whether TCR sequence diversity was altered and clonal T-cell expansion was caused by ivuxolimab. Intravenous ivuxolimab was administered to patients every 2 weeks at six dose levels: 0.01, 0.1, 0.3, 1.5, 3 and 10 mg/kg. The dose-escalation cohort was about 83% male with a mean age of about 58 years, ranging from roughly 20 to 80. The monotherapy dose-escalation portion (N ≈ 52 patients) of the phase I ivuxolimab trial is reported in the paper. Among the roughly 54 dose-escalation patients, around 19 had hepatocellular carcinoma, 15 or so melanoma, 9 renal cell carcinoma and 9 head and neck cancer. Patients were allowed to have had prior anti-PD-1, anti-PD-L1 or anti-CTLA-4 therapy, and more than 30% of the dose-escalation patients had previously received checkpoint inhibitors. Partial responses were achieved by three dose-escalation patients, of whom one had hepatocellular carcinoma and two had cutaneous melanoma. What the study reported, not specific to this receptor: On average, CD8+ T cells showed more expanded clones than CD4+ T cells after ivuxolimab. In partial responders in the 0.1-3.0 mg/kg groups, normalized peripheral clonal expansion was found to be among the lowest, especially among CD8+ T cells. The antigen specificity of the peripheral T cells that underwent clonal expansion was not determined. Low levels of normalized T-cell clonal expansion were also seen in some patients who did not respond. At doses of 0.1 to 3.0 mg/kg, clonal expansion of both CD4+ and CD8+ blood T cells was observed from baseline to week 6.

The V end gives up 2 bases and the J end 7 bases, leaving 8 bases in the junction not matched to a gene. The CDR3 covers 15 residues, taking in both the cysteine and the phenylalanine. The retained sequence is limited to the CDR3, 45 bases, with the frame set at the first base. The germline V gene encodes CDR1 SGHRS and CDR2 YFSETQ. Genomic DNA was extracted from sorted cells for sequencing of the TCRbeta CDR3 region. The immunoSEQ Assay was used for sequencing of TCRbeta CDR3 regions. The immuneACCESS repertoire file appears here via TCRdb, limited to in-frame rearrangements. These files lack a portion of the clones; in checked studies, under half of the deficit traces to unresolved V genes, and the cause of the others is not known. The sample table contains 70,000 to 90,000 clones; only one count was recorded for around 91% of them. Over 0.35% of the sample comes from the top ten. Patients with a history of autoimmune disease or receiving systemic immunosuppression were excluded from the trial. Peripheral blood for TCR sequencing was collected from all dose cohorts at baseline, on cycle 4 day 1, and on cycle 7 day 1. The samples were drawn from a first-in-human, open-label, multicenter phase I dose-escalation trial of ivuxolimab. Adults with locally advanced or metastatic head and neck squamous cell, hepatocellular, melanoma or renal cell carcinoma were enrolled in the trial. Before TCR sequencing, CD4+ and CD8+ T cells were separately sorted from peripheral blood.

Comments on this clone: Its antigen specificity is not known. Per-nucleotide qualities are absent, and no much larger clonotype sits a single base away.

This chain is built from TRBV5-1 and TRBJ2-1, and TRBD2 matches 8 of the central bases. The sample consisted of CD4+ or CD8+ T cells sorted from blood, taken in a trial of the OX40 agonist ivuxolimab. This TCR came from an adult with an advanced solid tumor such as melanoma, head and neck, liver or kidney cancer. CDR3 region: CASSLSNGRGNEQFF. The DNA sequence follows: TGCGCCAGCAGCTTATCTAACGGGAGGGGGAATGAGCAGTTCTTC.